This is a list of T cell receptor beta chains from one sample in a study of blood T cell repertoires in COVID-19. Clones were read by immunoSEQ multiplex PCR, and TCRdb kept only the in-frame ones, dropping some. The data show around 100,000 clones, around four fifths seen once. What was sequenced was peripheral blood. These receptors were collected from a woman aged 70-85 years with acute or convalescent COVID-19. CDR3s leave out the opening cysteine and the closing phenylalanine or tryptophan.

v_gene	j_gene	CDR3aa
TRBV2	TRBJ2-1	ASSEVQGPISSYNEQF
TRBV5-4	TRBJ2-1	ASSSPLLISINEQF
TRBV3-1/TRBV3-2	TRBJ2-7	ASSPSYAVGTGGYEQY
TRBV4-2	TRBJ1-6	ASSQDRDRRSPLH
TRBV27	TRBJ2-4	ASSTGLAKNIQY
TRBV12-3/TRBV12-4	TRBJ1-2	ASGHRDGYT
TRBV15	TRBJ1-4	ATQQDRGNEKLF
TRBV28	TRBJ1-4	ASGAATGGPINEKLF
TRBV6-6	TRBJ1-5	ASSGDRLNQPQH
TRBV6-5	TRBJ2-5	ATKSPGTPEETQY
TRBV9	TRBJ1-2	ASTVSEGWVYGYT
TRBV5-1	TRBJ1-4	ASSLGRGTNEKLF
TRBV18	TRBJ1-6	ASFRTGENSPLH
TRBV7-3	TRBJ2-2	ASSITGKANTGELF
TRBV5-4	TRBJ2-7	ASSSVPSYEQY
TRBV5-5	TRBJ1-2	ASSLGPRFSDVYT
TRBV7-2	TRBJ2-6	ASKAGGPGANVLT
TRBV18	TRBJ2-5	ASSPPLVEETQY
TRBV6-6	TRBJ1-2	ASSPGGRSRYGYT
TRBV24-1	TRBJ1-2	ATSDPDRGYYGYT
TRBV24-1	TRBJ2-1	ATSDFNRGGGEQF
TRBV5-1	TRBJ1-1	ASSSDSRGGSAF
TRBV6-5	TRBJ2-2	ASSYSGSGVSGELF
TRBV19	TRBJ2-2	ASQGLWNTGELF
TRBV3-1/TRBV3-2	TRBJ2-1	ASSRTGSGTYNEQF
TRBV19	TRBJ1-1	ASSDRLNTEAF
TRBV28	TRBJ2-5	ASSHLQNQETQY
TRBV5-1	TRBJ1-3	ASSLGLRQGFSGNTIY
TRBV6-5	TRBJ1-5	ASAIQGGNQPQH
TRBV7-9	TRBJ2-2	ASSLPRDRVFTGELF
TRBV7-8	TRBJ1-5	ASTEAPLRGNQPQH
TRBV6-4	TRBJ1-6	ASSDYRGALH
TRBV9	TRBJ2-2	ASSVASGGPFGELF
TRBV6-5	TRBJ1-2	ASSYSRGEGDGYT
TRBV19	TRBJ1-4	ASSQRPGNNEKLF
TRBV28	TRBJ1-1	ASSRSPDRVARFLMNTEAF
TRBV19	TRBJ1-1	ASAGTSGLWAF
TRBV6-5	TRBJ2-5	ASGNRGTGRETQY
TRBV29-1	TRBJ2-7	SVTRTGVYEQY
TRBV9	TRBJ1-1	ASSAGTGGRTEAF
TRBV9	TRBJ1-1	ASSARDRVEAF
TRBV28	TRBJ2-2	ASSRQGLTNTGELF
TRBV6-5	TRBJ1-4	ASSLQGREKLF
TRBV7-8	TRBJ1-1	ASSLEGANTEAF
TRBV5-1	TRBJ2-7	ASSLWGEYEQY
TRBV4-1	TRBJ2-2	ASSQFLAGNTGELF
TRBV29-1	TRBJ1-2	SVAQSDYGYT